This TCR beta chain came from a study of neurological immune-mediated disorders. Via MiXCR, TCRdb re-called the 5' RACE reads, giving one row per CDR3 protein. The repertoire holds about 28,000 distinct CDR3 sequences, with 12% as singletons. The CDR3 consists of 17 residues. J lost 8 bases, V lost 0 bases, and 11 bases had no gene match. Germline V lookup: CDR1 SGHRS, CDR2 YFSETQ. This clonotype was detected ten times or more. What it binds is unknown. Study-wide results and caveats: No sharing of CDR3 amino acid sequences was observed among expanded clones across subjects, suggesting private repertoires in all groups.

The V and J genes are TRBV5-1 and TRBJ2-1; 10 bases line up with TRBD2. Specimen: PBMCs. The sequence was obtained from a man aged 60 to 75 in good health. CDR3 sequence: CASSLGPSSGRGDEQFF. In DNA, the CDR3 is TGCGCCAGCAGCTTGGGTCCCTCTAGCGGGAGAGGGGATGAGCAGTTCTTC.